Presented here are 14 T cell receptor beta chains from one specimen sequenced in a study of T-cell reconstitution after alpha-beta-depleted transplantation in children (TCRdb year 2016). Sample treatment or condition, as interpreted from the label and publication: allogeneic hematopoietic cell transplantation with graft depleted of TCRalphabeta T cells and CD19 B cells. The library was produced with PCR. Sequencing relied on an Illumina HiSeq 2500. TCR library preparation used molecular barcoding, with unique molecular identifiers applied to normalize quantification of the TCRbeta repertoire. In-frame beta chains were kept once TCRdb had trimmed the public reads at Q25 with fastp and called clones with MiXCR. All rows with the same CDR3 protein become a single entry with the most common DNA and genes. A total of hundreds of thousands of distinct CDR3 sequences appear in this sample, around 14% of them only once. The ten largest clones represent around 0.8% of the sample.

The sample was PBMCs, taken before TCRalphabeta/CD19-depleted stem cell transplant. The origin of the receptors is a girl aged 2 to 9 with congenital amegakaryocytic thrombocytopenia, due to receive a stem cell transplant.

In the case of this clonotype: Germline is not matched at one junction end, which may reflect a read error. V and J are TRBV5-1 and TRBJ2-1; D is perhaps TRBD1 (6 bases). Per the germline V gene, CDR1 is SGHRS and CDR2 is YFSETQ. The CDR3 runs 15 residues. The CDR3 nucleotides are TGCGTCAGCAGCTTGGTGTCAGGGGATAGCTATGAGCAGTTCTTC. Its translation is CVSSLVSGDSYEQFF.

In regard to this clonotype: A much larger clone sits a single nucleotide away, making a read error possible. This chain joins TRBV20-1 and TRBJ1-2; a possible D gene is TRBD1 (6 bases). This CDR3 is built from 10 residues. Germline CDR1 reads DFQATT; CDR2 reads SNEGSKA (reference sequence). CDR3 coding DNA: TGCAGTGCGGCAGGGGATGGCTACAACTTC. It encodes CSAAGDGYNF.

The J gene is TRBJ2-7, the V gene TRBV9, with a possible D match to TRBD1 (6 bases). V dropped 1 base and J dropped 3 bases, with 17 bases sitting between them. Germline assignment: CDR1 SGDLS and CDR2 YYNGEE. The length of the CDR3 is 16 residues. CDR3 nucleotides: TGTGCCAGCAGCGTAAATCCGGGACACTCGGGCTACGAGCAGTACTTC. Encoded protein: CASSVNPGHSGYEQYF.

This clonotype was recorded many times. The J gene is TRBJ2-5, the V gene TRBV5-1, with D unclear. Trimming pared 4 bases from V and 5 bases from J, leaving 12 bases between. This CDR3 comprises 13 residues. In germline, CDR1 is SGHRS, CDR2 YFSETQ. This chain's CDR3 is CASSPDMWETQYF. The CDR3 coding sequence is TGCGCCAGCAGCCCCGACATGTGGGAGACCCAGTACTTC.

This clonotype showed up many times. V usage is TRBV12-3 or TRBV12-4 and J usage is TRBJ2-7; D uncertain. The V end lost 6 bases, the J end lost 0 bases, and 3 bases lay between the germline ends. The CDR3 is 11 amino acids. This CDR3 reads CASRTSYEQYF. The CDR3 DNA reads as TGTGCCAGCAGGACCTCCTACGAGCAGTACTTC.

This clonotype was seen more than once but under ten times. V and J are TRBV11-2 and TRBJ1-1; D uncertain. Trimming stripped 0 bases from V and 4 bases from J, with 6 bases between. This CDR3 has 13 residues. Germline values: CDR1 SGHAT, CDR2 FQNNGV. CDR3 sequence reads: CASSLEPATEAFF. CDR3 DNA: TGTGCCAGCAGCTTAGAGCCAGCCACTGAAGCTTTCTTT.

The table lists this clonotype with many counts. The rearrangement uses TRBV29-1 and TRBJ2-1; 11 nucleotides align to TRBD2. Germline CDR1 and CDR2: SQVTM and ANQGSEA. The CDR3 loop spans 17 amino acids. Losses at the gene ends were 4 bases for V and 4 bases for J; bases not matched to a gene: 12. The CDR3 sequence is CSVGGLAESTDYNEQFF. CDR3 DNA: TGCAGCGTTGGGGGACTAGCGGAATCAACCGATTACAATGAGCAGTTCTTC.

The rearrangement links TRBV20-1 to TRBJ1-2; D remains ambiguous. CDR3 size: 13 residues. Germline V gene lookup returns CDR1 DFQATT and CDR2 SNEGSKA (reference sequence). V lost 3 bases, J lost 5 bases, and 13 bases lay in between. This CDR3 reads CSARDPTVYGYTF. The CDR3 DNA follows: TGCAGTGCTAGGGACCCGACCGTATATGGCTACACCTTC.

This clonotype was picked up many times. Written as DNA, the CDR3 is TGCAGTGCTAGAGATGAGCGCTCTGGGGCCAACGTCCTGACTTTC. It codes for CSARDERSGANVLTF. This chain links TRBV20-1 with TRBJ2-6; D is unclear. V dropped 0 bases and J dropped 0 bases, with 6 bases sitting between them. Germline V gene sequence: CDR1 DFQATT, CDR2 SNEGSKA (reference sequence). The CDR3 length is 15 residues.

As regards this clonotype: A much larger clone differs from this one at a single base, so this may be a read error. The chain carries TRBV7-2 and TRBJ2-5; 14 bases fit TRBD2. J gave up 5 bases and V 6 bases, and 5 bases lay outside the gene matches. The length of the CDR3 is 15 residues. Germline loops: CDR1 SGHTA, CDR2 FQGNSA. CDR3 amino acids: CASRRLAGGQETQYF. The DNA of the CDR3 is TGTGCCAGCAGGCGACTAGCGGGAGGGCAGGAGACCCAGTACTTC.

This clonotype was seen repeatedly, ten times or more. The genes are TRBV27 and TRBJ2-7; possible D gene TRBD1, 5 bases. The germline CDR1 and CDR2 sequences are MNHEY and SMNVEV (reference sequence). The CDR3 runs to 13 residues. Trimming removed 3 bases from V and 3 bases from J, with 9 bases in between. CDR3 loop: CASSLSRVYEQYF. The CDR3 DNA follows: TGTGCCAGCAGTTTGAGCAGGGTCTACGAGCAGTACTTC.

The chain links TRBV12-3 or TRBV12-4 to TRBJ2-3; perhaps D is TRBD1 or TRBD2 (5 bases each). Trimming left V 6 bases short and J 4 bases short, with 20 bases between. The CDR3 is made up of 16 amino acids. The CDR3 DNA sequence: TGTGCCAGCAGCACTGGGACCCCCCTAGGCGCAGATACGCAGTATTTT. Its protein is CASSTGTPLGADTQYF.

This clonotype was observed many times. The chain carries TRBV20-1 and TRBJ1-4; possible D gene TRBD1, 6 bases. In germline, CDR1 is DFQATT, CDR2 SNEGSKA (reference sequence). The V and J ends lost 0 bases and 7 bases respectively, with 15 bases between them. The CDR3 runs to 15 residues. The CDR3 loop is CSAREDRSGGEKLFF. CDR3 bases: TGCAGTGCTAGAGAAGACAGGTCGGGTGGTGAAAAACTGTTTTTT.

This clonotype was recorded a few times. This chain links TRBV20-1 with TRBJ1-2; tentatively, D is TRBD1 (6 bases). The germline V and J ends were trimmed by 1 base and 4 bases, with 13 bases remaining between them. Germline V gene data show CDR1 as DFQATT and CDR2 as SNEGSKA (reference sequence). The CDR3 is made up of 14 amino acids. CDR3 sequence: CSARVVGQSYGYTF. CDR3 in DNA: TGCAGTGCTAGAGTGGTAGGACAGTCCTATGGCTACACCTTC.